The rows below give T cell receptor beta chains drawn from one sample of a study of identical twins. TCRdb reprocessed the 5' RACE reads with MiXCR, giving one entry per CDR3 protein. The data show 400,000 to 500,000 distinct CDR3 sequences, with less than 20% seen just once and approximately 12% held by the top ten. Material for sequencing was naive T cells sorted from blood. Receptor source: a man aged 50 or older in good health. CDR3s include the opening cysteine and the closing phenylalanine or tryptophan. The D gene is left open where the match is weak. Not every row has a clone size; where given, it reads once, few, many or a size class.

many TRBJ2-3 TRBV28 TRBD1 TGTGCCAGCAGAAGACAGGGAAATTCTCTCCTAACTAGCACAGATACGCAGTATTTT CASRRQGNSLLTSTDTQYF
. TRBJ1-4 TRBV19 . TGTGCCAGTAGTTGGAGGGTCTTCAATGAAAAACTGTTTTTT CASSWRVFNEKLFF
. TRBJ2-3 TRBV7-3 TRBD1 TGTGCCAGCAGCTTCCTGGCCGGGACAGGGCGCACAGATACGCAGTATTTT CASSFLAGTGRTDTQYF
. TRBJ1-2 TRBV20-1 . TGCAGTGCTAGCAAACGGGACGGTCGTAACTATGGCTACACCTTC CSASKRDGRNYGYTF
. TRBJ2-3 TRBV7-8 TRBD2 TGTGCCAGCAGCTTTCAAGCGGGGGGAATAACAGATACGCAGTATTTT CASSFQAGGITDTQYF
. TRBJ2-2 TRBV20-1 . TGCAGTGCAAGACCGCCGGGACGAGTAACGGGGGAGCTGTTTTTT CSARPPGRVTGELFF
many TRBJ2-1 TRBV14 TRBD2 TGTGCCAGCAGCCAAGACAACGGGAGGACCTACAATGAGCAGTTCTTC CASSQDNGRTYNEQFF
few TRBJ1-1 TRBV7-2 . TGTGCCAGCAGCCCGATTGGAGAGATCATGAACACTGAAGCTTTCTTT CASSPIGEIMNTEAFF
. TRBJ2-7 TRBV25-1 . TGTGCCAGCAGTGCAATCGGGACTGTCTACGAGCAGTACTTC CASSAIGTVYEQYF
. TRBJ2-3 TRBV19 . TGTGCCAGTAGTACGACCGGGACTGCCGTTGGTACGCAGTATTTT CASSTTGTAVGTQYF
many TRBJ1-1 TRBV6-2/TRBV6-3 . TGTGCCAGCAGCAAGGAGTACACTGAAGCTTTCTTT CASSKEYTEAFF
. TRBJ1-1 TRBV5-1 . TGCGCCAGCAGCTTGGATCAGAGTCCGAACACTGAAGCTTTCTTT CASSLDQSPNTEAFF